The entry that follows covers one TCR beta chain sequence. Which antigen it targets is not known. It has no much larger one-base neighbor in the sample; base qualities were not kept. This entry comes from a study of T cell responses to AZD1222 COVID-19 vaccine (dated by TCRdb to the early 2020s). The study in broad terms: A total of 230 to 250 trial participants underwent TCR sequencing, of whom about 210 received two doses of AZD1222 and some 25 received two doses of the MenACWY control vaccine. Trial participants were enrolled into age subgroups of 18-55, 56-69 and 70-plus years, which contained 148, 28 and 57 TCR-sequenced participants, respectively.

CDR1 and CDR2, per the germline V gene (reference sequence), are SEHNR and FQNEAQ. From cysteine to phenylalanine, the CDR3 is 16 amino acids long. The CDR3 DNA has 48 bases and is translated from base 1. Clipping removes 5 bases from V and 4 bases from J, with 6 as the unmatched junction base count. Results the study describes overall, beyond this receptor: In the small 56-69-year group, the increase in depth fell short of significance, most likely because of low power. Reportedly, close to half of the unique spike-specific TCRs recognized epitopes lying outside the regions that are mutated in the B.1.351 and B.1.1.7 variants. Because no day 14 peak-response samples were available, repertoires were characterized only after the peak T cell response. Participants were mostly white British, with more females than males. The authors suggested clonal diversity may have been underestimated. A significant rise in spike-specific TCR breadth and depth was observed after two AZD1222 doses relative to day 0 and relative to MenACWY recipients. Conclusions about previously exposed vaccinees were limited because only six AZD1222 recipients were SARS-CoV-2 seropositive at baseline. The vaccine-associated CD4 TCRs covered the entire spike protein, and the dominant responses fell in regions 160-218 and 743-854.

According to the study, the label for this sample's time point signals: about 28 days (+/-7) after the second vaccine dose. AZD1222 recipients with second doses at about 4 weeks or about 12 weeks were pooled, because spike-specific TCR depth and breadth did not differ between schedules. Samples from vaccinated people were obtained from the UK trials COV001 and COV002, which included a single-blind randomized controlled phase 2/3 trial of AZD1222 (ChAdOx1 nCoV-19) in healthy adults. For TCRbeta chain sequencing, PBMC samples from trial participants were taken at day 0 and at day 28 after the second dose. The CDR3 regions of human TCRbeta chains were analyzed by immunosequencing. The paper's processing steps were these. Repertoire TCRs were matched against a reference library of SARS-CoV-2-specific TCRs generated with the MIRA antigen-specificity platform. Breadth was defined as the fraction of unique TCRs that were SARS-CoV-2-associated, and depth was defined as the fraction of total T cells that were SARS-CoV-2-associated. Using the MIRA data, each spike-specific TCR was mapped to the spike region that the TCR reacts to and placed in a CD4 or CD8 class. Log10-transformed breadth and depth values were compared by one-way ANOVA with Sidak's multiple comparisons tests. TCRdb took over this immuneACCESS table, retaining in-frame rearrangements with V and J assigned. Such tables are incomplete; in checked studies, under half of the missing clones stem from an unresolved V gene, and the remainder is unexplained. D and trimming come from the DNA, and the V and J calls and clone size come from that table. For this sample the table gives roughly 120,000 clones, of which about 95% were detected only once. Of the sample, about 3.1% falls within the top ten clones.

This receptor was taken from an adult who received the AZD1222 COVID-19 vaccine. The material sequenced was peripheral blood, taken 28 days after the second AZD1222 dose. Recombination connected TRBV7-9 to TRBJ1-3, with 12 junctional bases fitting TRBD1. The DNA sequence is as follows: TGTGCCAGCAGCCTGGGACAGGGGGCAAAAGGAAACACCATATATTTT. The translation is CASSLGQGAKGNTIYF.